The text below deals with one TCR beta chain. Researchers ran the assay at a deep level. Here immunoSEQ multiplex PCR was the method, and the copy in TCRdb shows in-frame clones only, minus some. This table has around 2.3 million clones, about 94% appearing once. This CDR3 has 15 residues. V gave up 5 bases and J gave up 4 bases, with 17 bases separating them. The germline CDR1 and CDR2 sequences are MNHEY and SMNVEV (reference sequence). The data belong to a study of shared clonotypes between healthy human individuals. The receptor's source is a man between 18 and 29 years old in good health. This chain uses TRBV27 with TRBJ1-2, with D tentatively TRBD1 (6 bases). Sequenced material: naive CD4+ T cells sorted from blood. Subset denoted: CD45RA+ positively selected. CDR3 DNA: TGTGCCAGCAGTCCAAGGACAGCCAGTAGCTATGGCTACACCTTC. It yields the protein CASSPRTASSYGYTF.